The 30 T cell receptor beta chains below come from one sample, sequenced in a study of blood T cell repertoires in COVID-19. The method was immunoSEQ multiplex PCR; TCRdb's version includes in-frame clones alone and lacks a portion of them. Found here are 98,000 or so clones, around 90% of them singletons; the top ten hold under 2.5%. Sample: peripheral blood. The receptor source for this set is a human donor in a cohort sampled during active COVID-19.

The gene calls are TRBV5-1 and TRBJ2-5, with D hard to call. The germline CDR1 and CDR2 sequences are SGHRS and YFSETQ. V was clipped by 4 bases and J by 0 bases, with 4 bases between them. The CDR3 sequence is 12 residues long. CDR3 DNA: TGCGCCAGCAGCCACTACCAAGAGACCCAGTACTTC. The encoded protein is CASSHYQETQYF.

The rearrangement joins TRBV4-1 to TRBJ2-7; 8 bases are a match to TRBD1. CDR1 and CDR2 (germline): MGHRA, YSYEKL. CDR3 length: 16 residues. J gave up 2 bases and V 1 base, and 7 bases lay outside the gene matches. The CDR3 nucleotides are TGCGCCAGCAGCCAAGCGTACAGGGGGATCGCCTACGAGCAGTACTTC. Protein product: CASSQAYRGIAYEQYF.

The chain joins TRBV6-5 to TRBJ2-7, with a possible D match to TRBD2 (5 bases). V lost 8 bases and J 1 base, leaving 15 bases between the germline ends. The CDR3 is made up of 14 amino acids. Looked up from germline, CDR1 is MNHEY and CDR2 is SVGAGI. The DNA of the CDR3 is TGTGCCAGCGGCCAGTTACGGGGTTCCTACGAGCAGTACTTC. Its translation is CASGQLRGSYEQYF.

The chain combines TRBV15 with TRBJ2-7; 12 positions agree with TRBD2. Trimming at V came to 3 bases and at J to 5 bases, leaving 8 bases not matched to a gene. The CDR3 contains 16 residues. CDR1 and CDR2 from the germline V gene are LNHNV and YYDKDF (reference sequence). The CDR3 DNA is TGTGCCACCAGCAGTCGTGAGAGACTAGCGGGAGACGAGCAGTACTTC. Amino acids: CATSSRERLAGDEQYF.

This rearrangement joins TRBV11-1 to TRBJ2-7; D possibly corresponds to TRBD1 (5 bases). The V and J ends lost 2 bases and 4 bases respectively, with 9 bases between them. The CDR3 is 13 residues long. Germline assignment: CDR1 SGHAT and CDR2 FQDESV (reference sequence). For the CDR3, the DNA is TGTGCCAGCAGCTTATCGACAGCTTACGAGCAGTACTTC. Its translation is CASSLSTAYEQYF.

A single count supports this clone. This chain links TRBV5-6 with TRBJ2-3; D is possibly TRBD2 (6 bases). This CDR3 comprises 14 residues. CDR1 and CDR2 from the germline V gene are SGHDT and YYEEEE. Trimming left V 5 bases short and J 4 bases short, with 14 bases between. CDR3 region: CASSLANNADTQYF. CDR3 nucleotides: TGTGCCAGCAGTCTAGCGAATAATGCAGATACGCAGTATTTT.

The chain joins TRBV5-1 to TRBJ1-1, with D uncertain. This CDR3 comprises 13 residues. Per the germline V gene, CDR1 is SGHRS and CDR2 is YFSETQ. V was clipped by 3 bases and J by 1 base, with 7 bases between them. CDR3 protein: CASSSQQNTEAFF. The CDR3 bases are TGCGCCAGCAGCTCACAGCAGAACACTGAAGCTTTCTTT.

The rearrangement joins TRBV2 to TRBJ1-5; no clear D. Germline V gene data show CDR1 as SNHLY and CDR2 as FYNNEI. CDR3 size: 15 residues. The germline V and J ends were trimmed by 4 bases and 8 bases, with 18 bases remaining between them. DNA of the CDR3: TGTGCCAGCAGTGGAGCAGGCGGGCGAGGGAAGCCCCAGCATTTT. It translates to CASSGAGGRGKPQHF.

The rearrangement links TRBV5-5 to TRBJ1-2, with D possibly being TRBD1 (5 bases). CDR1 SGHKS and CDR2 YYEKEE come from the germline V gene (reference sequence). Trimming removed 6 bases from V and 9 bases from J, with 21 bases in between. CDR3 length equals 14 residues. CDR3: CASNGGSDLRSYTF. The CDR3 DNA follows: TGTGCCAGCAACGGGGGGTCAGACCTCCGGAGCTACACCTTC.

The chain recombines TRBV18 with TRBJ1-5, with unresolved D. CDR1 is KGHSH, CDR2 LQKENI, per germline. The CDR3 has 15 residues. Deletions cut 6 bases from V and 2 bases from J, with 14 bases between. CDR3 DNA: TGTGCCAGCTCGTACCCAGGCGGGGGCAATCAGCCCCAGCATTTT. Translated, it gives CASSYPGGGNQPQHF.

The count of this clone is one. This chain connects TRBV6-7 to TRBJ2-7; D unclear. TRBV6-7 is treated as an ORF (open reading frame) with a function not yet certain. CDR3 length equals 11 residues. Trimming cost V 0 bases and J 6 bases, with 3 bases left between them. This CDR3 is CASSYSSEQYF. Here the CDR3 DNA reads TGTGCCAGCAGTTACTCGAGCGAGCAGTACTTC.

CDR3 in amino acids: CAWSVRQYDTEAFF. The CDR3 bases are TGTGCCTGGAGTGTACGACAGTATGACACTGAAGCTTTCTTT. The chain employs TRBV30 and TRBJ1-1; tentatively, D is TRBD1 (5 bases). V lost 0 bases and J 3 bases, leaving 11 bases between the germline ends. The CDR3 has 14 amino acids. CDR1 GTSNPN and CDR2 SVGIG come from the germline V gene (reference sequence). Supplemented by reference TRBV30 and TRBJ1-1, the full variable domain reads SQTIHQWPATLVQPVGSPLSLECTVEGTSNPNLYWYRQAAGRGLQLLFYSVGIGQISSEVPQNLSASRPQDRQFILSSKKLLLSDSGFYLCAWSVRQYDTEAFFGQGTRLTVV.

The chain couples TRBV9 to TRBJ2-5; D gene uncertain. CDR1 and CDR2 from the germline V gene are SGDLS and YYNGEE. The CDR3 is 13 residues long. Trimming left V 2 bases short and J 0 bases short, with 5 bases between. CDR3 nucleotides: TGTGCCAGCAGCGTGAGCAACCAAGAGACCCAGTACTTC. Protein sequence: CASSVSNQETQYF.

The chain carries TRBV19 and TRBJ1-4; TRBD1 might be the D (5 bases). V gave up 1 base and J gave up 10 bases, with 16 bases separating them. CDR3 length: 15 amino acids. Germline-derived CDR1 and CDR2 are LNHDA and SQIVND (reference sequence). This chain's CDR3 is CASSIGADHGGKLFF. The CDR3 DNA reads as TGTGCCAGTAGTATAGGAGCGGATCACGGGGGAAAACTGTTTTTT.

The chain employs TRBV2 and TRBJ2-1, with D perhaps matching TRBD2 (11 bases). Trimming left V 4 bases short and J 3 bases short, with 22 bases between. Germline CDR1 is SNHLY and CDR2 is FYNNEI. The CDR3 spans 18 residues. CDR3 coding DNA: TGTGCCAGCAGTGGACAGGGGGCACTAGCGGGAGACTACAATGAGCAGTTCTTC. Translated, it gives CASSGQGALAGDYNEQFF.

The rearrangement links TRBV2 to TRBJ2-1; TRBD2 might be the D (6 bases). CDR1 and CDR2 (germline): SNHLY, FYNNEI. Trimming removed 6 bases from V and 6 bases from J, with 21 bases in between. There are 16 residues in the CDR3. This CDR3 is CASRGLGYQPGNEQFF. DNA of the CDR3: TGTGCCAGCAGGGGACTTGGGTATCAGCCCGGCAATGAGCAGTTCTTC. Using reference TRBV2 and TRBJ2-1 for the parts outside the CDR3, the full variable domain is EPEVTQTPSHQVTQMGQEVILRCVPISNHLYFYWYRQILGQKVEFLVSFYNNEISEKSEIFDDQFSVERPDGSNFTLKIRSTKLEDSAMYFCASRGLGYQPGNEQFFGPGTRLTVL.

The V and J genes are TRBV6-1 and TRBJ1-2; the D is unclear. CDR3 length: 14 amino acids. Germline V gene lookup returns CDR1 MNHNS and CDR2 SASEGT. V lost 2 bases to trimming and J lost 5 bases, with 12 bases between them. The CDR3 DNA reads as TGTGCCAGCAGTGAATTCGTCAGCGCGTATGGCTACACCTTC. This gives the protein CASSEFVSAYGYTF.

This sequence joins TRBV9 and TRBJ2-7; possibly TRBD1 for D (5 bases). The CDR3 totals 14 residues. Germline V lookup: CDR1 SGDLS, CDR2 YYNGEE. Trimming took 1 base from V and 2 from J, leaving 10 bases between them. The CDR3 DNA follows: TGTGCCAGCAGCGTACATGACAGAACCTACGAGCAGTACTTC. Translation gives CASSVHDRTYEQYF. The full variable domain, with the rest looked up from reference TRBV9 and TRBJ2-7, is DSGVTQTPKHLITATGQRVTLRCSPRSGDLSVYWYQQSLDQGLQFLIQYYNGEERAKGNILERFSAQQFPDLHSELNLSSLELGDSALYFCASSVHDRTYEQYFGPGTRLTVT.

This CDR3 reads CATSRGTGGNEQYF. CDR3 DNA sequence: TGTGCCACCAGCAGAGGGACAGGGGGCAACGAGCAGTACTTC. The chain carries TRBV15 and TRBJ2-7; 11 bases fit TRBD1. The V gene's germline CDR1 is LNHNV and CDR2 YYDKDF (reference sequence). CDR3 length: 14 amino acids. Losses at the gene ends were 1 base for V and 5 bases for J; bases not matched to a gene: 1. The variable domain in full, with the rest retrieved from reference TRBV15 and TRBJ2-7, is DAMVIQNPRYQVTQFGKPVTLSCSQTLNHNVMYWYQQKSSQAPKLLFHYYDKDFNNEADTPDNFQSRRPNTSFCFLDIRSPGLGDTAMYLCATSRGTGGNEQYFGPGTRLTVT.

This chain uses TRBV6-2 or TRBV6-3 with TRBJ1-3; weak D call: TRBD1 (5 bases). Per the germline V gene, CDR1 is MNHEY and CDR2 is SVGEGT. V lost 2 bases and J lost 4, with 15 bases in between. CDR3 length equals 16 residues. The CDR3, as DNA: TGTGCCAGCAGTTACCCCACGGGGACTTACGGAAACACCATATATTTT. This codes for CASSYPTGTYGNTIYF.

The chain employs TRBV18 and TRBJ1-4; D is perhaps TRBD1 (5 bases). This CDR3 region has 15 residues. CDR1 is KGHSH, CDR2 LQKENI, per germline. With 3 bases removed from V and 1 base from J, the gap between germline ends came to 9 bases. CDR3 in DNA: TGTGCCAGCTCACCCGTGACAGTAACTAATGAAAAACTGTTTTTT. Translated: CASSPVTVTNEKLFF.

Here the CDR3 DNA reads TGTGCCAGCAGCTTACAGGGCGAGCAGTACTTC. This codes for CASSLQGEQYF. The chain joins TRBV5-6 to TRBJ2-7; D perhaps matches TRBD1 (6 bases). The CDR3 covers 11 residues. Germline V gives CDR1 SGHDT, CDR2 YYEEEE. V shed 2 bases and J shed 6 bases, with 6 bases lying between them. The entire variable domain, with the rest obtained from reference TRBV5-6 and TRBJ2-7, is as follows: DAGVTQSPTHLIKTRGQQVTLRCSPKSGHDTVSWYQQALGQGPQFIFQYYEEEERQRGNFPDRFSGHQFPNYSSELNVNALLLGDSALYLCASSLQGEQYFGPGTRLTVT.

This chain uses TRBV3-1 (or the pseudogene TRBV3-2) with TRBJ2-1, with D tentatively TRBD2 (5 bases). V was clipped by 1 base and J by 15 bases, with 16 bases between them. Per germline, CDR1 LGHDT and CDR2 YNNKEL (reference sequence). CDR3 length: 13 residues. Here the CDR3 reads CASSQARSASRFF. Here the CDR3 DNA reads TGTGCCAGCAGCCAAGCCCGGTCCGCTAGCCGGTTCTTC.

The chain combines TRBV2 with TRBJ1-6; the match to TRBD1 covers 7 bases. Germline V gene data show CDR1 as SNHLY and CDR2 as FYNNEI. This CDR3 has 15 amino acids. Trimming removed 4 bases from V and 7 bases from J; junction bases left unmatched: 7. CDR3 nucleotides: TGTGCCAGCAGTGGAGGGGGCCAGAGCAATTCACCCCTCCACTTT. This sequence encodes CASSGGGQSNSPLHF. The complete variable domain, with remaining parts taken from reference TRBV2 and TRBJ1-6, reads EPEVTQTPSHQVTQMGQEVILRCVPISNHLYFYWYRQILGQKVEFLVSFYNNEISEKSEIFDDQFSVERPDGSNFTLKIRSTKLEDSAMYFCASSGGGQSNSPLHFGNGTRLTVT.

The chain joins TRBV6-5 to TRBJ1-5; D may be TRBD1 (5 bases). The CDR3 loop spans 16 amino acids. The V end was cut by 0 bases, the J end by 3 bases, with 12 bases between. CDR1 is MNHEY and CDR2 is SVGAGI in the germline V gene. The CDR3 loop reads CASSYSKGDYNQPQHF. As DNA, the CDR3 is TGTGCCAGCAGTTACTCGAAAGGGGACTACAATCAGCCCCAGCATTTT.

CDR3 region: CASSQDPGTGGNEQYF. The DNA of the CDR3 is TGTGCCAGCAGCCAAGATCCGGGAACAGGGGGCAACGAGCAGTACTTC. The V gene is TRBV4-2, the J gene TRBJ2-7; 9 nucleotides match TRBD1. Trimming took 0 bases from V and 5 from J; bases not matched to a gene: 8. The CDR3 length is 16 residues. The germline gives CDR1 LGHNA, CDR2 YNFKEQ.

This clone was seen a handful of times. The chain links TRBV27 to TRBJ1-6, with 8 bases aligning to TRBD1. CDR1 and CDR2 from the germline V gene are MNHEY and SMNVEV (reference sequence). This CDR3 region has 12 residues. The V segment lost 5 bases and the J segment 14 bases; nucleotides outside the gene matches: 5. CDR3 sequence reads: CASSGQGGTLHF. CDR3 sequence (DNA): TGTGCCAGCAGTGGACAGGGTGGGACCCTCCACTTT.

The chain joins TRBV14 to TRBJ1-5, with 9 bases lining up with TRBD1. Germline V gene sequence: CDR1 SGHDN, CDR2 FVKESK. The V and J ends lost 5 bases and 7 bases, in that order; junction bases with no gene match: 6. The length of the CDR3 is 14 residues. The DNA of the CDR3 is TGTGCCAGCAGCAAGGGACAGGGCGGACAGCCCCAGCATTTT. Protein sequence: CASSKGQGGQPQHF.

J is TRBJ2-3 and V is TRBV5-1, with 7 bases identical to TRBD2. The CDR3 contains 18 residues. Germline values: CDR1 SGHRS, CDR2 YFSETQ. V was clipped by 1 base and J by 5 bases; unmatched bases: 16. CDR3 nucleotides: TGCGCCAGCAGCTTGCCTCATACCACTAGCTGGGAGGGAGATACGCAGTATTTT. Residues: CASSLPHTTSWEGDTQYF.

The rearrangement links TRBV11-1 to TRBJ2-7; 8 nucleotides agree with TRBD1. The CDR3 sequence is 16 residues long. CDR1 and CDR2 (germline): SGHAT, FQDESV (reference sequence). The V and J ends lost 6 bases and 1 base, in that order; junction bases with no gene match: 11. CDR3 nucleotides: TGTGCCAGCAGGCGCGACAGGGGAGAACTGTCCTACGAGCAGTACTTC. This translates into CASRRDRGELSYEQYF. Using reference TRBV11-1 and TRBJ2-7 for the parts outside the CDR3, the full variable domain is EAEVAQSPRYKITEKSQAVAFWCDPISGHATLYWYRQILGQGPELLVQFQDESVVDDSQLPKDRFSAERLKGVDSTLKIQPAELGDSAMYLCASRRDRGELSYEQYFGPGTRLTVT.